Listed below are T cell receptor beta chains from one sample, sequenced in a study of control samples from healthy donors and cancer patients. Data came from immunoSEQ multiplex PCR; TCRdb stores just in-frame clones and leaves some out. The table records some 140,000 clones, 85% to 90% of them present only once. Material for sequencing was PBMCs. The source is a middle-aged man with head and neck cancer. Both conserved end residues are part of each CDR3. The D gene is left open where the match is weak. The size entry is marked missing in some rows and otherwise reads once, few, many or a size class.

J gene	D gene	clone size	V gene	CDR3 protein	CDR3 DNA
TRBJ2-7	TRBD1	NA	TRBV27	CASRPLTGLYEQYF	TGTGCCAGCAGGCCGTTGACAGGGCTCTACGAGCAGTACTTC
TRBJ2-3	NA	NA	TRBV28	CASTLAQGTDTQYF	TGTGCCAGCACTTTAGCTCAGGGCACAGATACGCAGTATTTT
TRBJ2-7	NA	NA	TRBV13	CASSLAGGYEQYF	TGTGCCAGCAGCTTAGCAGGAGGGTACGAGCAGTACTTC
TRBJ1-2	NA	once	TRBV27	CASSLTIANYGYTF	TGTGCCAGCAGCCTGACTATTGCCAACTATGGCTACACCTTC
TRBJ1-2	NA	NA	TRBV5-5	CASSFQNYGYTF	TGTGCCAGCAGCTTCCAAAACTATGGCTACACCTTC
TRBJ1-2	NA	few	TRBV15	CATSRDRGGSYGYTF	TGTGCCACCAGCAGAGATCGGGGGGGCAGCTATGGCTACACCTTC
TRBJ1-1	NA	NA	TRBV7-8	CASSLALRGDTDFKAFF	TGTGCCAGCAGCTTAGCGCTAAGGGGGGACACGGATTTCAAAGCTTTCTTT
TRBJ1-5	NA	NA	TRBV2	CATSALYSNQPQHF	TGTGCCACATCAGCTCTGTATAGCAATCAGCCCCAGCATTTT
TRBJ2-1	NA	NA	TRBV14	CASSQDRGAVYNEQFF	TGTGCCAGCAGCCAAGATAGGGGGGCGGTCTACAATGAGCAGTTCTTC
TRBJ1-2	TRBD1	NA	TRBV7-9	CASRPTGVNYGYTF	TGTGCCAGCAGACCGACAGGGGTTAACTATGGCTACACCTTC
TRBJ2-1	NA	once	TRBV13	CASSLLGEQFF	TGTGCCAGCAGCTTGTTGGGTGAGCAGTTCTTC
TRBJ2-1	TRBD2	NA	TRBV6-6	CASRTSGSDEQFF	TGTGCCAGCCGGACTAGCGGGAGTGATGAGCAGTTCTTC
TRBJ2-3	TRBD2	NA	TRBV5-1	CPRSWGTGGGDTQYF	TGCCCCCGCAGCTGGGGGACCGGGGGAGGGGATACGCAGTATTTT
TRBJ2-6	NA	NA	TRBV28	CASSYLSGANVLTF	TGTGCCAGCAGTTACCTCTCTGGGGCCAACGTCCTGACTTTC
TRBJ1-6	NA	NA	TRBV10-3	CANGDNSPLHF	TGTGCCAACGGGGATAATTCACCCCTCCACTTT
TRBJ2-7	NA	once	TRBV5-1	CASSLVGYEQCF	TGCGCCAGCAGCTTGGTCGGGTACGAGCAGTGCTTC
TRBJ1-5	NA	NA	TRBV19	CASSSTRTKRDQPQHF	TGTGCCAGTAGTTCAACCCGGACGAAGCGTGATCAGCCCCAGCATTTT
TRBJ1-1	TRBD1	NA	TRBV3-1/TRBV3-2	CASSTGQANTEAFF	TGTGCCAGCAGCACGGGACAGGCGAACACTGAAGCTTTCTTT
TRBJ2-7	TRBD1	once	TRBV29-1	CSVERRQGARGAYEQYF	TGCAGCGTTGAAAGGCGTCAGGGGGCGCGTGGAGCCTACGAGCAGTACTTC
TRBJ2-2	NA	NA	TRBV5-8	CASSLDRVTAGELFF	TGTGCCAGCAGCTTGGACAGGGTGACTGCCGGGGAGCTGTTTTTT
TRBJ2-1	NA	once	TRBV3-1/TRBV3-2	CASSQRVSYNEQFF	TGTGCCAGCAGCCAACGGGTCTCCTACAATGAGCAGTTCTTC
TRBJ2-1	NA	NA	TRBV28	CASSDRYNEQFF	TGTGCCAGCAGTGACAGATACAATGAGCAGTTCTTC
TRBJ2-2	NA	NA	TRBV28	CASSPHGGELFF	TGTGCCAGCAGCCCCCATGGCGGGGAGCTGTTTTTT
TRBJ2-2	NA	once	TRBV7-9	CASTPRYGTGELFF	TGTGCCAGCACCCCGCGATATGGGACCGGGGAGCTGTTTTTT
TRBJ2-5	NA	NA	TRBV6-5	CASTGSQPTETQYF	TGTGCCAGTACGGGAAGCCAACCCACAGAGACCCAGTACTTC
TRBJ2-3	NA	NA	TRBV6-5	CASTSNGGRTDTQYF	TGTGCCAGCACCTCAAATGGGGGGCGCACAGATACGCAGTATTTT
TRBJ1-5	TRBD1	NA	TRBV24-1	CATSARGQGGILNQPQHF	TGTGCCACCAGTGCTAGGGGACAGGGAGGAATCCTCAACCAGCCCCAGCATTTT
TRBJ1-4	NA	NA	TRBV28	CASSSPGQSATNEKLFF	TGTGCCAGCAGTTCCCCCGGACAGTCTGCAACTAATGAAAAACTGTTTTTT
TRBJ1-6	TRBD1	NA	TRBV28	CASSRDRGSPLHF	TGTGCCAGCAGTCGGGACAGGGGTTCACCCCTCCACTTT
TRBJ1-1	NA	NA	TRBV6-5	CASSYSGWNTEAFF	TGTGCCAGCAGTTACTCTGGTTGGAACACTGAAGCTTTCTTT
TRBJ2-7	NA	once	TRBV6-4	CASSTDASSYEQYF	TGTGCCAGCAGTACCGACGCAAGCTCCTACGAGCAGTACTTC
TRBJ1-4	NA	NA	TRBV5-5	CASSSNQRGHNEKLFF	TGTGCCAGCAGCTCAAACCAGCGGGGTCATAATGAAAAACTGTTTTTT
TRBJ2-1	TRBD2	NA	TRBV3-1/TRBV3-2	CASSHNLAGGGNEQFF	TGTGCCAGCAGCCATAACCTAGCGGGAGGTGGAAATGAGCAGTTCTTC
TRBJ1-2	NA	NA	TRBV7-2	CASSPGTFYGYTF	TGTGCCAGCAGCCCCGGGACATTCTATGGCTACACCTTC
TRBJ1-1	NA	NA	TRBV7-9	CASRTVFTEAFF	TGTGCCAGCAGGACAGTTTTCACTGAAGCTTTCTTT
TRBJ2-1	TRBD1	NA	TRBV13	CASSLGGWTGGYNEQFF	TGTGCCAGCAGCTTAGGCGGGTGGACAGGGGGCTACAATGAGCAGTTCTTC
TRBJ2-2	NA	NA	TRBV19	CASSMVMDEGELFF	TGTGCCAGTAGTATGGTTATGGACGAAGGGGAGCTGTTTTTT
TRBJ2-1	NA	NA	TRBV6-5	CASNELGWYEQFF	TGTGCCAGCAACGAGCTAGGGTGGTATGAGCAGTTCTTC
TRBJ2-1	TRBD2	NA	TRBV2	CASSEPGLAGYNEQFF	TGTGCCAGCAGTGAGCCGGGACTAGCGGGTTACAATGAGCAGTTCTTC
TRBJ2-3	NA	NA	TRBV5-6	CASRDGVTDTQYF	TGTGCCAGCAGAGATGGAGTCACAGATACGCAGTATTTT
TRBJ2-1	NA	NA	TRBV20-1	CSANKYNEQFF	TGCAGTGCAAATAAGTACAATGAGCAGTTCTTC
TRBJ2-3	TRBD1	once	TRBV27	CASGPRDRGRDTQYF	TGTGCCAGCGGACCCCGGGACAGGGGGCGGGATACGCAGTATTTT